This is a list of T cell receptor beta chains from one sample in a study of T-cell reconstitution after alpha-beta-depleted transplantation in children. TCRdb recomputed calls from the PCR reads with MiXCR, one row per CDR3 protein. The sample lists about 610,000 distinct CDR3 sequences, roughly 27% occurring once. The material was PBMCs, obtained before TCRalphabeta/CD19-depleted stem cell transplant. Receptors were obtained from a boy younger than two with Wiskott-Aldrich syndrome, due to receive a stem cell transplant. Each CDR3 is given with its conserved first and last residue. A D gene is named only where the DNA matches it firmly. Not all rows give a size; the values are once, few, many and, for expanded clones, a class.

size: few
J: TRBJ2-1
D: TRBD2
V: TRBV5-1
CDR3: CASSFSGTFYNEQFF
DNA: TGCGCCAGCAGCTTTAGCGGGACCTTTTACAATGAGCAGTTCTTC

size: -
J: TRBJ2-2
D: -
V: TRBV25-1
CDR3: CASSEFGIGELFF
DNA: TGTGCCAGCAGTGAATTTGGTATTGGGGAGCTGTTTTTT

size: -
J: TRBJ2-5
D: TRBD2
V: TRBV7-9
CDR3: CASSPGLAGQPRETQYF
DNA: TGTGCCAGCAGCCCAGGACTAGCGGGACAACCCCGAGAGACCCAGTACTTC

size: few
J: TRBJ2-1
D: TRBD1
V: TRBV7-2
CDR3: CASSFGQGARYEQFF
DNA: TGTGCCAGCAGCTTCGGACAGGGTGCTCGGTATGAGCAGTTCTTC

size: few
J: TRBJ2-1
D: -
V: TRBV11-2
CDR3: CASSLARTSDQQFF
DNA: TGTGCCAGCAGCTTAGCCCGGACGTCCGATCAGCAGTTCTTC

size: few
J: TRBJ2-7
D: -
V: TRBV13
CDR3: CASGQGLGNEQYF
DNA: TGTGCGTCAGGGCAGGGCCTAGGTAACGAGCAGTACTTC

size: few
J: TRBJ2-5
D: TRBD2
V: TRBV7-2
CDR3: CASSFEAGVLETQYF
DNA: TGTGCCAGCAGCTTTGAGGCGGGAGTGTTAGAGACCCAGTACTTC

size: -
J: TRBJ2-1
D: TRBD2
V: TRBV12-3/TRBV12-4
CDR3: CASTLGLADRGNEQFF
DNA: TGTGCCAGCACCCTGGGCCTAGCGGACCGGGGCAATGAGCAGTTCTTC

size: -
J: TRBJ1-4
D: -
V: TRBV20-1
CDR3: CSARWGGFGNEKLFF
DNA: TGCAGTGCCAGATGGGGGGGGTTCGGTAATGAAAAACTGTTTTTT

size: few
J: TRBJ1-2
D: -
V: TRBV7-9
CDR3: CASSLSSYGYTF
DNA: TGTGCCAGCAGCTTATCTTCCTATGGCTACACCTTC

size: -
J: TRBJ2-4
D: -
V: TRBV10-2
CDR3: CASSESWVAKNIQYF
DNA: TGCGCCAGCAGTGAGTCGTGGGTAGCCAAAAACATTCAGTACTTC

size: -
J: TRBJ2-2
D: -
V: TRBV5-1
CDR3: CASSLSVRGGQNRELFF
DNA: TGCGCCAGCAGCTTGTCTGTGAGGGGAGGCCAGAACAGGGAGCTGTTTTTT

size: once
J: TRBJ2-3
D: -
V: TRBV5-1
CDR3: CASSLPRGVTDTQYF
DNA: TGCGCCAGCAGCTTGCCACGGGGAGTAACAGATACGCAGTATTTT

size: few
J: TRBJ1-6
D: -
V: TRBV20-1
CDR3: CSARGGAWESPLHF
DNA: TGCAGTGCTAGGGGGGGCGCGTGGGAATCACCCCTCCACTTT

size: -
J: TRBJ2-1
D: -
V: TRBV20-1
CDR3: CSASVAAGNEQFF
DNA: TGCAGTGCTAGCGTAGCAGCGGGCAATGAGCAGTTCTTC

size: -
J: TRBJ2-5
D: -
V: TRBV5-1
CDR3: CASTHRGGEGETQYF
DNA: TGCGCCAGCACCCACCGCGGAGGGGAAGGGGAGACCCAGTACTTC

size: -
J: TRBJ1-1
D: -
V: TRBV29-1
CDR3: CSVERGLTNTEAFF
DNA: TGCAGCGTTGAGCGAGGCTTAACGAACACTGAAGCTTTCTTT

size: few
J: TRBJ2-3
D: -
V: TRBV12-3/TRBV12-4
CDR3: CASSLFRGADTQYF
DNA: TGTGCCAGCAGTTTGTTTAGGGGAGCAGATACGCAGTATTTT

size: -
J: TRBJ2-2
D: TRBD1
V: TRBV12-3/TRBV12-4
CDR3: CATTDRGDTGELFF
DNA: TGTGCCACCACGGACAGGGGAGACACCGGGGAGCTGTTTTTT

size: -
J: TRBJ2-2
D: TRBD1
V: TRBV12-3/TRBV12-4
CDR3: CASRPGQGTGELFF
DNA: TGTGCCAGCAGACCTGGACAGGGGACCGGGGAGCTGTTTTTT

size: -
J: TRBJ2-7
D: -
V: TRBV20-1
CDR3: CSATRGYTYEQYF
DNA: TGCAGTGCTACCCGGGGGTATACCTACGAGCAGTACTTC

size: few
J: TRBJ2-1
D: TRBD2
V: TRBV5-1
CDR3: CASSSLAGGPVSSYNEQFF
DNA: TGCGCCAGCAGCTCCCTAGCGGGAGGGCCTGTTAGCTCCTACAATGAGCAGTTCTTC

size: few
J: TRBJ2-2
D: TRBD1
V: TRBV27
CDR3: CASRHGQGNTGELFF
DNA: TGTGCCAGCCGCCACGGACAGGGAAACACCGGGGAGCTGTTTTTT

size: -
J: TRBJ1-3
D: TRBD1
V: TRBV20-1
CDR3: CSARDWQGATGNTIYF
DNA: TGCAGTGCTAGAGATTGGCAGGGGGCCACTGGAAACACCATATATTTT

size: few
J: TRBJ2-1
D: TRBD2
V: TRBV5-1
CDR3: CASSWTSLNEQFF
DNA: TGCGCCAGCAGCTGGACTAGCCTAAATGAGCAGTTCTTC

size: few
J: TRBJ2-1
D: -
V: TRBV29-1
CDR3: CSVLAESYNEQFF
DNA: TGCAGCGTTTTAGCGGAGTCCTACAATGAGCAGTTCTTC

size: few
J: TRBJ2-5
D: TRBD2
V: TRBV5-1
CDR3: CASSSLRTSGETQYF
DNA: TGCGCCAGCAGCTCCCTAAGGACTAGCGGAGAGACCCAGTACTTC

size: -
J: TRBJ2-7
D: TRBD2
V: TRBV7-8
CDR3: CASSLVFELAGRSFYEHYF
DNA: TGTGCCAGCAGCTTAGTGTTTGAACTAGCGGGAAGATCCTTCTACGAGCACTACTTC

size: -
J: TRBJ2-5
D: TRBD2
V: TRBV5-5
CDR3: CASRSVLAGNQETQYF
DNA: TGTGCCAGCAGAAGTGTCCTAGCGGGTAACCAAGAGACCCAGTACTTC

size: -
J: TRBJ2-2
D: TRBD2
V: TRBV10-3
CDR3: CAISVAGGPGELFF
DNA: TGTGCCATCAGTGTAGCGGGAGGGCCCGGGGAGCTGTTTTTT

size: -
J: TRBJ2-7
D: TRBD2
V: TRBV24-1
CDR3: CATSVPKVLAGAQYEQYF
DNA: TGTGCCACCAGTGTCCCCAAGGTGCTAGCGGGAGCCCAATACGAGCAGTACTTC

size: -
J: TRBJ1-5
D: TRBD1
V: TRBV5-1
CDR3: CASSSGDRGLEPQHF
DNA: TGCGCCAGCAGCTCCGGGGACAGGGGGCTGGAGCCCCAGCATTTT

size: few
J: TRBJ2-5
D: TRBD2
V: TRBV24-1
CDR3: CATGLAGEETQYF
DNA: TGTGCCACGGGACTAGCGGGAGAAGAGACCCAGTACTTC

size: few
J: TRBJ2-1
D: -
V: TRBV5-1
CDR3: CASMGSSYNEQFF
DNA: TGCGCCAGCATGGGGAGCTCCTACAATGAGCAGTTCTTC

size: -
J: TRBJ2-1
D: TRBD1
V: TRBV18
CDR3: CASSPDQDRGQFF
DNA: TGTGCCAGCTCACCAGATCAGGACAGGGGGCAATTCTTC

size: few
J: TRBJ1-2
D: -
V: TRBV25-1
CDR3: CASSGPQDGYTF
DNA: TGTGCCAGCAGTGGTCCGCAGGACGGCTACACCTTC

size: -
J: TRBJ2-1
D: -
V: TRBV24-1
CDR3: CATSDAVPASVLYNEQFF
DNA: TGTGCCACCAGTGACGCGGTGCCCGCTAGCGTTTTATACAATGAGCAGTTCTTC

size: few
J: TRBJ2-1
D: TRBD1
V: TRBV2
CDR3: CASNGQGAASSYNEQFF
DNA: TGTGCCAGCAATGGACAGGGGGCCGCTAGCTCCTACAATGAGCAGTTCTTC

size: once
J: TRBJ1-4
D: -
V: TRBV29-1
CDR3: CSVEIAGRNEKLSF
DNA: TGCAGCGTGGAGATCGCAGGGAGGAATGAAAAACTGTCTTTT

size: few
J: TRBJ1-2
D: -
V: TRBV6-1
CDR3: CASSEGVVNYGYTF
DNA: TGTGCCAGCAGTGAAGGGGTGGTCAACTATGGCTACACCTTC

size: -
J: TRBJ2-7
D: -
V: TRBV20-1
CDR3: CSARDPGRTYEQYF
DNA: TGCAGTGCTAGAGACCCAGGGCGGACCTACGAGCAGTACTTC

size: -
J: TRBJ2-1
D: TRBD2
V: TRBV9
CDR3: CASSVATSGQWQFF
DNA: TGTGCCAGCAGCGTAGCTACTAGCGGGCAGTGGCAGTTCTTC

size: -
J: TRBJ2-3
D: TRBD2
V: TRBV10-3
CDR3: CAISPTSGENMGTDTQYF
DNA: TGTGCCATCAGCCCGACTAGCGGGGAGAACATGGGCACAGATACGCAGTATTTT

size: few
J: TRBJ2-7
D: TRBD2
V: TRBV7-2
CDR3: CASSPTSGKAYEQYF
DNA: TGTGCCAGCAGCCCCACTAGCGGGAAGGCCTACGAGCAGTACTTC

size: -
J: TRBJ2-7
D: -
V: TRBV9
CDR3: CASSVGGKGGYEQYF
DNA: TGTGCCAGCAGCGTAGGAGGTAAAGGGGGCTACGAGCAGTACTTC

size: -
J: TRBJ2-3
D: -
V: TRBV2
CDR3: CASSERREGTTDTQYF
DNA: TGTGCCAGCAGTGAAAGGCGGGAAGGAACCACAGATACGCAGTATTTT

size: many
J: TRBJ2-7
D: TRBD2
V: TRBV20-1
CDR3: CSARLAGGREQYF
DNA: TGCAGTGCTAGACTAGCGGGGGGCCGCGAGCAGTACTTC

size: few
J: TRBJ2-3
D: -
V: TRBV15
CDR3: CATSRVRVEDTQYF
DNA: TGTGCCACCAGCAGAGTCAGGGTAGAGGATACGCAGTATTTT